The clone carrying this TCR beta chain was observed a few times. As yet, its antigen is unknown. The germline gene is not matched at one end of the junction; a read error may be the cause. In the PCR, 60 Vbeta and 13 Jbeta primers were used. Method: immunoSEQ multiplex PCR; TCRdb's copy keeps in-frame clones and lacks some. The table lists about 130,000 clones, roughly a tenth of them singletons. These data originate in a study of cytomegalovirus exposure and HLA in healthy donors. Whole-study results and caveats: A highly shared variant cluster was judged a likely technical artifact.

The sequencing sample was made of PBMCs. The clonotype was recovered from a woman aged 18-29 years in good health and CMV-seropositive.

The DNA of the CDR3 is TGTGCCAGCAGCTTAGTTGGGACTAGCGCCTACAATGAGCAGCTCTTC. As protein: CASSLVGTSAYNEQLF. This sequence joins TRBV7-2 and TRBJ2-1; TRBD2 aligns across 10 bases. Germline lookup yields CDR1 SGHTA and CDR2 FQGNSA. The CDR3 contains 16 residues.